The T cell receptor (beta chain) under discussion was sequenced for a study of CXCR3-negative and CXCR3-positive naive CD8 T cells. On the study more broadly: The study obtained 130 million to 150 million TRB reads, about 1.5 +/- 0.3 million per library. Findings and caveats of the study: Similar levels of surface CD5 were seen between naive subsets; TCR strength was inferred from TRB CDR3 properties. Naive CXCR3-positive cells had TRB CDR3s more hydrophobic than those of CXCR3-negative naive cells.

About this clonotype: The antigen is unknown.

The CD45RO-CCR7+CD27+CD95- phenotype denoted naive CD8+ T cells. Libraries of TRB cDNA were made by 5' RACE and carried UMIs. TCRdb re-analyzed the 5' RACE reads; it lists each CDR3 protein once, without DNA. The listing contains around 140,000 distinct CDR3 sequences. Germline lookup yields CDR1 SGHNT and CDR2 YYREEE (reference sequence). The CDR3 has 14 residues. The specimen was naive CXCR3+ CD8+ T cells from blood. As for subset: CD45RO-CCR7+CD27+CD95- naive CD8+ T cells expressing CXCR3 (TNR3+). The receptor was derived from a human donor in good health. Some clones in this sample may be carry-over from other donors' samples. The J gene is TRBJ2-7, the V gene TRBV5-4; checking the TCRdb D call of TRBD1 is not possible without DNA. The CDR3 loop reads CASSGTGSSYEQYF.